This is a list of T cell receptor beta chains from one sample in a study of blood T cell repertoires in COVID-19. Profiling relied on immunoSEQ multiplex PCR, and the TCRdb table lists in-frame clones only, not all of them. The sample yields about 480,000 clones, approximately 88% seen once. Material: PBMCs or T cells enriched from blood (not recorded which). The receptors were sampled from a woman aged 40 to 49 who had recovered from COVID-19. CDR3s include the opening cysteine and the closing phenylalanine or tryptophan. The order of the fields is V gene, D gene, J gene, CDR3 protein, CDR3 DNA. D genes are given only for firm matches.

TRBV6-1	NA	TRBJ1-2	CASSESGADGFYGYTF	TGTGCCAGCAGTGAAAGTGGGGCCGACGGCTTCTATGGCTACACCTTC
TRBV12-3/TRBV12-4	NA	TRBJ1-5	CASTYERGQPQHF	TGTGCCAGCACTTACGAACGGGGGCAGCCCCAGCATTTT
TRBV24-1	TRBD1	TRBJ1-2	CATSDRQGGYTF	TGTGCCACCAGTGACCGACAGGGCGGCTACACCTTC
TRBV7-6	TRBD2	TRBJ2-1	CASSLAIAGEVYNEQFF	TGTGCCAGCAGCTTGGCGATAGCGGGAGAGGTTTACAATGAGCAGTTCTTC
TRBV7-7	TRBD1	TRBJ2-3	CASSATGGITDTQYF	TGTGCTAGCAGCGCGACAGGGGGCATAACAGATACGCAGTATTTT
TRBV4-3	TRBD2	TRBJ2-7	CASSQDSTSGSYEQYF	TGCGCCAGCAGCCAAGATTCGACTAGCGGCTCCTACGAGCAGTACTTC
TRBV11-3	TRBD1	TRBJ1-1	CASSWAGQQNMNTEAFF	TGTGCCAGCAGCTGGGCGGGACAGCAAAACATGAACACTGAAGCTTTCTTT
TRBV14	NA	TRBJ1-2	CASSQDGLAGYTF	TGTGCCAGCAGCCAAGACGGGCTAGCAGGCTACACCTTC
TRBV4-1	NA	TRBJ1-6	CASSLEMGYNSPLHF	TGCGCCAGCAGCCTGGAGATGGGCTATAATTCACCCCTCCACTTT
TRBV5-1	NA	TRBJ2-1	CASSLGLSSSYNEQFF	TGCGCCAGCAGCTTAGGACTTTCGAGCTCCTACAATGAGCAGTTCTTC
TRBV24-1	NA	TRBJ1-1	CATSEGAGLRAFF	TGTGCCACCAGTGAGGGGGCCGGTTTGAGGGCTTTCTTT
TRBV2	TRBD1	TRBJ1-1	CASSNRQGEAFF	TGTGCCAGCAGTAATAGACAGGGAGAAGCTTTCTTT
TRBV19	NA	TRBJ1-1	CASSQAGVMNTEAFF	TGTGCCAGTAGTCAGGCCGGGGTAATGAACACTGAAGCTTTCTTT
TRBV23-1	NA	TRBJ1-6	CASPRKGKPPLHF	TGCGCCAGCCCACGGAAGGGGAAGCCACCCCTCCACTTT
TRBV4-3	NA	TRBJ2-5	CASSQEPGETQYF	TGCGCCAGCAGCCAAGAGCCAGGGGAGACCCAGTACTTC
TRBV2	TRBD2	TRBJ2-1	CASSDRTSGSYNEQFF	TGTGCCAGCAGTGACCGGACTAGCGGCTCCTACAATGAGCAGTTCTTC
TRBV3-1/TRBV3-2	NA	TRBJ2-1	CASSPNYANEQFF	TGTGCCAGCAGCCCGAATTATGCGAATGAGCAGTTCTTC
TRBV14	TRBD1	TRBJ2-7	CASSRGTGSYEQYF	TGTGCCAGCAGTCGCGGGACAGGCTCCTACGAGCAGTACTTC
TRBV7-9	TRBD2	TRBJ2-2	CASSPQRENTGELFF	TGTGCCAGCAGCCCTCAGCGGGAGAACACCGGGGAGCTGTTTTTT
TRBV10-3	NA	TRBJ2-5	CAISESFRQPQETQYF	TGTGCCATCAGTGAGTCGTTCAGACAGCCCCAAGAGACCCAGTACTTC
TRBV19	TRBD2	TRBJ2-1	CASSLDSSGRASWEQFF	TGTGCCAGTAGTTTGGACAGTAGCGGGAGGGCCTCTTGGGAGCAGTTCTTC
TRBV11-2	NA	TRBJ2-4	CASSPTSLALNIQYF	TGTGCCAGCAGTCCAACCTCGCTAGCGTTAAACATTCAGTACTTC
TRBV4-2	TRBD1	TRBJ1-6	CASSRSDRARDNSPLHF	TGTGCCAGCAGCCGATCCGACAGGGCCAGAGATAATTCACCCCTCCACTTT
TRBV7-2	NA	TRBJ2-2	CASSLSDGGVGGELFF	TGTGCCAGCAGCTTATCGGATGGCGGGGTCGGCGGGGAGCTGTTTTTT
TRBV4-3	TRBD1	TRBJ1-5	CASGPGTGRNQPQHF	TGCGCCAGCGGTCCCGGGACAGGGAGGAATCAGCCCCAGCATTTT
TRBV4-3	NA	TRBJ2-4	CASSQHSGAKNIQYF	TGCGCCAGCAGCCAACACAGCGGGGCCAAAAACATTCAGTACTTC
TRBV6-5	TRBD1	TRBJ1-2	CASRPGQNYGYTF	TGTGCCAGCAGACCGGGACAGAACTATGGCTACACCTTC
TRBV24-1	NA	TRBJ1-2	CATSGGRGLGYTF	TGTGCCACCAGTGGGGGTCGAGGGCTCGGCTACACCTTC